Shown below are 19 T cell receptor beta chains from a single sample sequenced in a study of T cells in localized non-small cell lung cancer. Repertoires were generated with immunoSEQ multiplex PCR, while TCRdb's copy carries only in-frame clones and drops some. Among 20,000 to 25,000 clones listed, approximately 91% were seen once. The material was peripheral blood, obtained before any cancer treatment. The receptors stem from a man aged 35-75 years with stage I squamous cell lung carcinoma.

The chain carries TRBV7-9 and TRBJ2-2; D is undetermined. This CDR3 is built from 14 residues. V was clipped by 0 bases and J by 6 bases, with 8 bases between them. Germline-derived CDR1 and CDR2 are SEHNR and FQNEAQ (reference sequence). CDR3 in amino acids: CASSLALHPGELFF. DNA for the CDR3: TGTGCCAGCAGCTTAGCGCTACATCCCGGGGAGCTGTTTTTT.

The CDR3 nucleotides are TGTGCCAGTAGTCCTTTTAGCGGGGGGGCCTACAATGAGCAGTTCTTC. This encodes CASSPFSGGAYNEQFF. The chain recombines TRBV19 with TRBJ2-1; TRBD2 matches 11 bases. The V gene's germline CDR1 is LNHDA and CDR2 SQIVND (reference sequence). The CDR3 totals 16 residues. Germline trimming cut 5 bases from V and 2 bases from J; bases unmatched to any gene: 5.

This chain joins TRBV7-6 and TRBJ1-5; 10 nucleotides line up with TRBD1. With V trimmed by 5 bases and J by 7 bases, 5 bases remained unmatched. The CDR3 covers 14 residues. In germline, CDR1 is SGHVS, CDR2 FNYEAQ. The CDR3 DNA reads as TGTGCCAGCAGCGCCCGGACAGGGGGACAGCCCCAGCATTTT. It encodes CASSARTGGQPQHF.

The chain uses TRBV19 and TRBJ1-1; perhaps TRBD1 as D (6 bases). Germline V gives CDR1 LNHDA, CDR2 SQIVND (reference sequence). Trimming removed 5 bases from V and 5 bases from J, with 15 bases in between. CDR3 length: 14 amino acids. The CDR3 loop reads CASSPGQFWTEAFF. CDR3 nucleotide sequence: TGTGCCAGTAGTCCAGGACAGTTTTGGACTGAAGCTTTCTTT.

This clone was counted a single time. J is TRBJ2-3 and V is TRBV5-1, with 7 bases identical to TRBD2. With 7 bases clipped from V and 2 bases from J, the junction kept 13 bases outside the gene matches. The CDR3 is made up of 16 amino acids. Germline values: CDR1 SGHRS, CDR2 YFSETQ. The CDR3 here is CASGSGTGGNTDTQYF. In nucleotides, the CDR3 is TGCGCCAGCGGCAGCGGGACGGGAGGCAACACAGATACGCAGTATTTT.

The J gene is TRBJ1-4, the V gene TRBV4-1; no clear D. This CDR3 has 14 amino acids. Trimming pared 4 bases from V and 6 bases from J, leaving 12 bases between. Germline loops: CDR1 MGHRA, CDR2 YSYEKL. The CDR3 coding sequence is TGCGCCAGCAGCCTCACTTCAGAGTATGAAAAACTGTTTTTT. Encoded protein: CASSLTSEYEKLFF.

Written as DNA, the CDR3 is TGTGCCAGCTCACCAGTGGCTGCAGGAAACTATGGCTACACCTTC. Its translation is CASSPVAAGNYGYTF. This sequence joins TRBV18 and TRBJ1-2; D gene uncertain. V lost 2 bases to trimming and J lost 2 bases, with 12 bases between them. This CDR3 has 15 amino acids. Germline V CDR1 and CDR2: KGHSH, LQKENI.

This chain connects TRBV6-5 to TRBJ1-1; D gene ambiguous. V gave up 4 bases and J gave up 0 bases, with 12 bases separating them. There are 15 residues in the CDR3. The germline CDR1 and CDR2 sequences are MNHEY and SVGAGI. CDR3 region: CASSLLRSMNTEAFF. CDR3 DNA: TGTGCCAGCAGTTTGCTCCGCAGCATGAACACTGAAGCTTTCTTT.

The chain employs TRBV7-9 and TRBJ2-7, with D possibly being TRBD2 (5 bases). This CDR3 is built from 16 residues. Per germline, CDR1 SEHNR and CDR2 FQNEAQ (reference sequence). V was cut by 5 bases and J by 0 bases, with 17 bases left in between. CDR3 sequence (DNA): TGTGCCAGCAGCCCCCTCGGCACGGGGAACTCCTACGAGCAGTACTTC. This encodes CASSPLGTGNSYEQYF. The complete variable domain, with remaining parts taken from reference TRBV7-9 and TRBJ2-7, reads DTGVSQNPRHKITKRGQNVTFRCDPISEHNRLYWYRQTLGQGPEFLTYFQNEAQLEKSRLLSDRFSAERPKGSFSTLEIQRTEQGDSAMYLCASSPLGTGNSYEQYFGPGTRLTVT.

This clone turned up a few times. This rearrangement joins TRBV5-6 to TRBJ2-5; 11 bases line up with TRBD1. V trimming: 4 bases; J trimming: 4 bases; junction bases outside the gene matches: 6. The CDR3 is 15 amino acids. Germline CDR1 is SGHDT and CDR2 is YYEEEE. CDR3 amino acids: CASSGDRGTGETQYF. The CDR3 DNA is TGTGCCAGCAGCGGGGACAGGGGGACAGGAGAGACCCAGTACTTC.

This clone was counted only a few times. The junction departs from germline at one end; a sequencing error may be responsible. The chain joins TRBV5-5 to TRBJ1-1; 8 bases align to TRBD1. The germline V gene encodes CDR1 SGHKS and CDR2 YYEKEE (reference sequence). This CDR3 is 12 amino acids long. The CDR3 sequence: CASSLGDRNTVF. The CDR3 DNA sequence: TGTGCCAGCAGCTTGGGGGACAGGAACACGGTCTTT. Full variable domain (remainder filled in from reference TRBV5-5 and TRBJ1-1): DAGVTQSPTHLIKTRGQQVTLRCSPISGHKSVSWYQQVLGQGPQFIFQYYEKEERGRGNFPDRFSARQFPNYSSELNVNALLLGDSALYLCASSLGDRNTVFGQGTRLTVV.

DNA for the CDR3: TGTGCCAGCAGCTTGGCAGACAGGATAAACTATGGCTACACCTTC. It yields the protein CASSLADRINYGYTF. The V gene is TRBV7-9, the J gene TRBJ1-2, with D possibly being TRBD1 (6 bases). CDR1 and CDR2 (germline): SEHNR, FQNEAQ (reference sequence). This CDR3 spans 15 amino acids. V lost 3 bases, J lost 2 bases, and 13 bases lay in between. Full variable domain (outside the CDR3, taken from reference TRBV7-9 and TRBJ1-2): DTGVSQNPRHKITKRGQNVTFRCDPISEHNRLYWYRQTLGQGPEFLTYFQNEAQLEKSRLLSDRFSAERPKGSFSTLEIQRTEQGDSAMYLCASSLADRINYGYTFGSGTRLTVV.

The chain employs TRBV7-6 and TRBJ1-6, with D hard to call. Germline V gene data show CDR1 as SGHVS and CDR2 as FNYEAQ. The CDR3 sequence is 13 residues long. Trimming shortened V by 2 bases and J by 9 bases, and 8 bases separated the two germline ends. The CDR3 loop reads CASSLNLGSPLHF. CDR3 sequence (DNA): TGTGCCAGCAGCTTAAATTTGGGTTCACCCCTCCACTTT.

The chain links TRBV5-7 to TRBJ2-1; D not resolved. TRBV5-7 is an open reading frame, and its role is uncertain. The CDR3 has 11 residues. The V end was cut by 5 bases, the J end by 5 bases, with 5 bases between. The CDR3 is CASSSDNEQFF. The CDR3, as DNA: TGTGCCAGCAGTTCGGACAATGAGCAGTTCTTC.

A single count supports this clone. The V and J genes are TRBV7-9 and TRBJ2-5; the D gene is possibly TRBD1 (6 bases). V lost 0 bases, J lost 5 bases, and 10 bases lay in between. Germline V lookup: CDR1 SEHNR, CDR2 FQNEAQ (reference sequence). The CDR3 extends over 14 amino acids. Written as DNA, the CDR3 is TGTGCCAGCAGCTTAGCGGTGGGGGCCGAGACCCAGTACTTC. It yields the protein CASSLAVGAETQYF.

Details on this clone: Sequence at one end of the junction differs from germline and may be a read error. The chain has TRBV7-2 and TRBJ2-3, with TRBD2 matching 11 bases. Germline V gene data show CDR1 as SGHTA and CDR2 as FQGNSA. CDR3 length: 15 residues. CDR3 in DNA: TGTGCCAGCAGCCTAGCGGGAGGTTGGACAGATACGCAGTATTTT. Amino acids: CASSLAGGWTDTQYF.

CDR3 loop: CASSLGDRRQEPQHF. Written as DNA, the CDR3 is TGTGCCAGCAGCTTAGGAGACAGGCGGCAGGAGCCCCAGCATTTT. This chain joins TRBV7-2 and TRBJ1-5; a possible D gene is TRBD1 (6 bases). Germline assignment: CDR1 SGHTA and CDR2 FQGNSA. CDR3 length equals 15 residues. Trimming left V 1 base short and J 8 bases short, with 15 bases between.

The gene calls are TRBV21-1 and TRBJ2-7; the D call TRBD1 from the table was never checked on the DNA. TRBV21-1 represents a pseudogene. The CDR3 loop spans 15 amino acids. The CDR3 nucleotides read TGTGCCAGCAGCAAACGGTTGGGACACTTCTACGAGCAGTACTTC. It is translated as CASSKRLGHFYEQYF.

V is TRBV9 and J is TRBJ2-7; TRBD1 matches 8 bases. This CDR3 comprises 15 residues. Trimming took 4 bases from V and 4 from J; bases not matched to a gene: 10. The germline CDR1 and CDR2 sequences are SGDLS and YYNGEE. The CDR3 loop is CASSPGGASFYEQYF. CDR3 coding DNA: TGTGCCAGCAGCCCAGGGGGCGCATCTTTTTACGAGCAGTACTTC. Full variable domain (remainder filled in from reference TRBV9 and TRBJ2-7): DSGVTQTPKHLITATGQRVTLRCSPRSGDLSVYWYQQSLDQGLQFLIQYYNGEERAKGNILERFSAQQFPDLHSELNLSSLELGDSALYFCASSPGGASFYEQYFGPGTRLTVT.